This is a list of T cell receptor beta chains from one sample in a study of early T cells in non-severe SARS-CoV-2 infection. TCRdb independently ran MiXCR on the 5' RACE reads; one entry per CDR3 protein. The repertoire holds some 90,000 distinct CDR3 sequences, with 14% to 15% as singletons. Material: whole blood. Every receptor here comes from an adult who was a healthcare worker with PCR-confirmed SARS-CoV-2 infection or an uninfected control (not recorded which). Both conserved end residues are part of each CDR3. Each record gives: V gene, clone size, J gene, D gene, CDR3 protein, CDR3 DNA. A D gene is named only where the DNA matches it firmly. Clone size is shown for a subset of rows, as once, few, many or a class of expanded clone.

v_call: TRBV7-9
clone_size: .
j_call: TRBJ2-1
d_call: .
cdr3_aa: CASITPPPKQFF
cdr3_nt: TGTGCCAGCATCACACCCCCACCTAAGCAGTTCTTC

v_call: TRBV7-2
clone_size: once
j_call: TRBJ2-7
d_call: .
cdr3_aa: CASSSKSYEQYF
cdr3_nt: TGTGCCAGCAGCTCGAAATCCTACGAGCAGTACTTC

v_call: TRBV4-3
clone_size: few
j_call: TRBJ2-7
d_call: TRBD2
cdr3_aa: CASSQEFFTSGRNEQYF
cdr3_nt: TGCGCCAGCAGCCAAGAATTTTTCACTAGCGGGAGGAACGAGCAGTACTTC

v_call: TRBV7-8
clone_size: .
j_call: TRBJ2-3
d_call: .
cdr3_aa: CASSWYRALSTDTQYF
cdr3_nt: TGTGCCAGCAGCTGGTACAGGGCCCTCAGCACAGATACGCAGTATTTT

v_call: TRBV6-1
clone_size: many
j_call: TRBJ2-1
d_call: .
cdr3_aa: CAGSSVTSSYNEQFF
cdr3_nt: TGTGCCGGGAGTAGCGTGACGAGCTCCTACAATGAGCAGTTCTTC

v_call: TRBV15
clone_size: few
j_call: TRBJ2-3
d_call: TRBD2
cdr3_aa: CATSRVRESRTDTQYF
cdr3_nt: TGTGCCACCAGCAGAGTGCGGGAGTCTCGGACAGATACGCAGTATTTT

v_call: TRBV5-1
clone_size: few
j_call: TRBJ2-2
d_call: .
cdr3_aa: CASSPGRARDGELFF
cdr3_nt: TGCGCCAGCAGCCCCGGGCGGGCCCGCGACGGGGAGCTGTTTTTT

v_call: TRBV19
clone_size: .
j_call: TRBJ1-5
d_call: .
cdr3_aa: CASSLLSSGRRGNQPQHF
cdr3_nt: TGTGCCAGTAGCCTCCTCTCGTCGGGACGGCGCGGCAATCAGCCCCAGCATTTT

v_call: TRBV24-1
clone_size: few
j_call: TRBJ2-5
d_call: .
cdr3_aa: CATSERTEETQYF
cdr3_nt: TGTGCCACCAGTGAACGCACAGAAGAGACCCAGTACTTC

v_call: TRBV12-5
clone_size: many
j_call: TRBJ1-2
d_call: TRBD1
cdr3_aa: CASGNRDRDNYGYTF
cdr3_nt: TGTGCTAGTGGGAATCGGGACAGAGATAACTATGGCTACACCTTC

v_call: TRBV20-1
clone_size: few
j_call: TRBJ2-7
d_call: .
cdr3_aa: CSASSEIDEQYF
cdr3_nt: TGCAGTGCTAGTTCCGAGATCGACGAGCAGTACTTC

v_call: TRBV7-2
clone_size: many
j_call: TRBJ1-1
d_call: .
cdr3_aa: CASSLGSRTIGGAFF
cdr3_nt: TGTGCCAGCAGCTTAGGCTCCAGGACTATCGGGGGAGCTTTCTTT

v_call: TRBV15
clone_size: .
j_call: TRBJ2-7
d_call: TRBD1
cdr3_aa: CATREGTGPYEQYF
cdr3_nt: TGTGCCACCAGGGAGGGGACAGGTCCCTACGAGCAGTACTTC

v_call: TRBV20-1
clone_size: many
j_call: TRBJ2-7
d_call: .
cdr3_aa: CSALEGGPGLSYEQYF
cdr3_nt: TGCAGTGCCCTAGAGGGGGGGCCGGGACTAAGCTACGAGCAGTACTTC

v_call: TRBV27
clone_size: few
j_call: TRBJ1-2
d_call: .
cdr3_aa: CASSLTVSGPLGYTF
cdr3_nt: TGTGCCAGCAGTTTAACGGTATCTGGGCCCCTAGGCTACACCTTC

v_call: TRBV20-1
clone_size: many
j_call: TRBJ1-5
d_call: .
cdr3_aa: CSARSGRLSNQPQHF
cdr3_nt: TGCAGTGCTAGGTCGGGACGGCTGTCCAATCAGCCCCAGCATTTT